This T cell receptor beta chain was sequenced during a study of CD8 T cell repertoires and HIV-1 epitope variants (dated by TCRdb to 2019 to 2021). Notes on the research overall: T cells were stimulated in separate culture wells with each of twenty-five peptides representing autologous and known Gag and Nef epitope variants. Control conditions included a CMV, EBV and flu peptide pool, the Ebola AY9 epitope as negative control, and a no-peptide well. The epitopes tested covered three Gag epitope families plus Nef HW9 and YT9. T cells were enriched using the EasySep Human T Cell Enrichment Kit and were co-cultured with equal numbers of autologous T cell-negative cells serving as antigen-presenting cells. Cultures were maintained for 10 days in IMDM with gentamicin, and half-media changes adding IL-2, IL-7 and IL-15 were performed on days 3 and 7. An aliquot of 1M T cells was set aside as an uncultured baseline condition, separate from the roughly 84 T cell cultures. A total of some 83 T cell cultures were run, with each culture condition done in triplicate except for one peptide, which was done in duplicate.

TCR beta CDR3 regions were sequenced at survey depth on the immunoSEQ platform. The QIAamp DNA micro kit was used to extract genomic DNA from every cultured and uncultured CD8+ T cell population. The paper's data handling went like this. Samples with fewer than 5,000 productive reads were excluded, resulting in the removal of about 6.5% of the 75 HIV peptide-stimulated cultures. A MANAFEST web app trimmed sequences to CDR3 and removed nonproductive sequences, CDR3s under 5 amino acids, and those not starting C or ending F/W. Antigen-specific clonotypes had to expand in at least 2 of 3 replicates versus no-peptide control at FDR 0.01, only within one epitope family. A frequency at least fivefold higher than in wells stimulated with peptides from other epitope families was additionally required for specific clonotypes. The immuneACCESS repertoire file appears here via TCRdb, limited to in-frame rearrangements. These files lack a portion of the clones; in checked studies, under half of the deficit traces to unresolved V genes, and the cause of the others is not known. The DNA gave D and trimming, while V, J and clone size come from that table. The sample records about 5,000 clones, 55% to 70% of which are singletons. The ten largest clones add up to around 45% of the sample.

The V end gives up 4 bases and the J end 4 bases, leaving 12 bases in the junction not matched to a gene. Including the terminal cysteine and phenylalanine, the CDR3 comprises 17 residues. Only the CDR3 DNA is retained, 51 bases long and in frame from the first base. The germline V gene supplies CDR1 MDHEN and CDR2 SYDVKM. This clone is categorized as hyperexpanded (1% or more). Its antigen remains undetermined. Base qualities are not provided; no much larger clone lies one nucleotide away. Study-level results and caveats: Roughly five clonotypes recognized the Nef KF9 family and one clonotype recognized the HW9 family, while no responses to the TAALDMSHF plasma variant were seen. The assay could identify only TCR beta chains and pointed to proliferation in response to antigen, not to T cell function or cytokine profile. Of the nine antigen-specific TCR beta clonotypes identified, roughly 6 appeared cross-reactive for autologous or known escape epitope variants.

The EasySep Human CD8+ T Cell Enrichment Kit was used on day 10 to isolate CD8+ T cells from every culture. Sequencing was carried out using cultured CD8+ T cells derived from PBMCs. The sequence links TRBV28 to TRBJ1-1, and 10 bases in between align with TRBD1. The sequence came from a male donor with HIV. The DNA sequence is TGTGCCAGCAGTTCCCCCGGGACAGGGGTGATTTCCACTGAAGCTTTCTTT. Translation gives CASSSPGTGVISTEAFF.